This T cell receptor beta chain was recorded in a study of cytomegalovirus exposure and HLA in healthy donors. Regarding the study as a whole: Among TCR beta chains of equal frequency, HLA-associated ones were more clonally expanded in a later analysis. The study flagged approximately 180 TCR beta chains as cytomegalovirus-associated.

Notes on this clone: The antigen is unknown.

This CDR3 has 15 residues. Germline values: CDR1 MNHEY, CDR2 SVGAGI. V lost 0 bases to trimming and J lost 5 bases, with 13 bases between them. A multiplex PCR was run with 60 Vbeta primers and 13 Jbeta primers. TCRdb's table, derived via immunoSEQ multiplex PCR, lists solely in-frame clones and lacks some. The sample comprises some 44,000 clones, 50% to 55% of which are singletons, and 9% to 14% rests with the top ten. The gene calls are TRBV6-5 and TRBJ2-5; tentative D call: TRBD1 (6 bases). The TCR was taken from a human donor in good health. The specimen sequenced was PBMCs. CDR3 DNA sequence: TGTGCCAGCAGTTACTCGCATGGGGGCGCGGAGACCCAGTACTTC. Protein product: CASSYSHGGAETQYF.